This T cell receptor beta chain was obtained from a study of blood T cell repertoires in COVID-19. Overall study context: Acute and convalescent COVID-19 samples came from the United States, Italy and Spain. Sources were T cells, B-cell-depleted T cells, or PBMCs; the material itself was cDNA or gDNA.

The authors' processing: The assay estimated nucleated cells by amplifying reference gene primers. This table comes from immunoSEQ multiplex PCR, and its TCRdb copy is limited to in-frame clones, with some not included. V and J calls and clone size follow that table, whereas D and trimming were derived from the DNA. The table has some 220,000 clones, 70% to 85% seen once. Germline V gene sequence: CDR1 MNHEY, CDR2 SVGAGI. This CDR3 spans 15 amino acids. Trimming shortened V by 6 bases and J by 4 bases, and 17 bases separated the two germline ends. The source is a man aged 45-60 years with active or convalescent COVID-19. The chain couples TRBV6-5 to TRBJ2-3, with D possibly matching TRBD2 (6 bases). The specimen was peripheral blood. CDR3 in DNA: TGTGCCAGCAGCCGTAGGGAGGTCCGGGCAGATACGCAGTATTTT. Protein sequence: CASSRREVRADTQYF.